The 25 T cell receptor beta chains below come from one sample, sequenced in a study of T cells in Graves' hyperthyroidism and ophthalmopathy. Researchers took RNA transcripts and amplified the TCR beta CDR3 regions from them. The study used the HTBI primer set for a first-round RT-PCR of the TCR CDR3. TCRdb independently ran MiXCR on the multiplex PCR reads; one entry per CDR3 protein. The sample yields about 420,000 distinct CDR3 sequences, roughly 13% seen once. The specimen was blood. The receptors derive from a woman aged 18 to 35 with Graves' hyperthyroidism.

The V gene is TRBV18, the J gene TRBJ2-2; the D is unclear. There are 15 residues in the CDR3. Germline CDR1 KGHSH, CDR2 LQKENI. V lost 8 bases, J lost 1 base, and 14 bases lay in between. CDR3 sequence reads: CASREQAGNTGELFF. The CDR3 nucleotides read TGTGCCAGCCGTGAGCAGGCAGGGAACACCGGGGAGCTGTTTTTT.

This clonotype has only a few counts. The chain is built from TRBV20-1 and TRBJ2-5; possibly TRBD1 for D (6 bases). Trimming cost V 2 bases and J 3 bases, with 10 bases left between them. Germline loops: CDR1 DFQATT, CDR2 SNEGSKA (reference sequence). The CDR3 consists of 13 residues. This CDR3 is CSARRTAKETQYF. As DNA, the CDR3 is TGCAGTGCTAGAAGGACAGCCAAAGAGACCCAGTACTTC.

This clonotype was seen repeatedly, ten times or more. The chain combines TRBV4-3 with TRBJ2-1, with 8 bases that match TRBD2. Germline trimming cut 0 bases from V and 7 bases from J; bases unmatched to any gene: 2. There are 14 residues in the CDR3. Per germline, CDR1 LGHNA and CDR2 YSLEER. Here the CDR3 reads CASSQDPSGNEQFF. As DNA, the CDR3 is TGCGCCAGCAGCCAAGATCCTAGCGGGAATGAGCAGTTCTTC.

This clonotype was detected many times. The chain recombines TRBV29-1 with TRBJ1-1; 7 bases fit TRBD1. Germline V gene sequence: CDR1 SQVTM, CDR2 ANQGSEA. This CDR3 is built from 13 residues. The junction had 7 bases not matched to a gene; V was cut back by 7 bases and J by 2 bases. CDR3 sequence (DNA): TGCAGCGCAACCGGGACAGCTAACACTGAAGCTTTCTTT. This translates into CSATGTANTEAFF.

In its sample, this clonotype was seen many times. The chain employs TRBV29-1 and TRBJ1-1; TRBD1 is a possible D gene (6 bases). Germline V gene lookup returns CDR1 SQVTM and CDR2 ANQGSEA. V shed 1 base and J shed 9 bases, with 12 bases lying between them. The CDR3 is 12 residues long. The CDR3 protein is CSVEGGQLQAFF. The DNA of the CDR3 is TGCAGCGTTGAAGGTGGACAGTTGCAAGCTTTCTTT.

In this sample, this clonotype turned up many times. The chain uses TRBV20-1 and TRBJ1-1; TRBD1 might be the D (5 bases). The germline V and J ends were trimmed by 3 bases and 0 bases, with 11 bases remaining between them. CDR3 size: 14 residues. Germline V gene data show CDR1 as DFQATT and CDR2 as SNEGSKA (reference sequence). CDR3 nucleotide sequence: TGCAGTGCTAGTGACGGGACGGTGAACACTGAAGCTTTCTTT. Translated: CSASDGTVNTEAFF.

The chain is built from TRBV5-1 and TRBJ2-7; D is perhaps TRBD1 (5 bases). Trimming took off 0 bases at V and 5 bases at J, with 12 bases between the two ends. Germline lookup yields CDR1 SGHRS and CDR2 YFSETQ. This CDR3 spans 14 amino acids. CDR3: CASSLGQRIDEQYF. For the CDR3, the DNA is TGCGCCAGCAGCTTGGGACAGAGAATCGACGAGCAGTACTTC.

This clonotype appeared many times. The chain recombines TRBV6-2 or TRBV6-3 with TRBJ2-5; TRBD1 is a possible D gene (5 bases). Germline loops: CDR1 MNHEY, CDR2 SVGEGT. This CDR3 region has 14 residues. V was pared by 2 bases and J by 3 bases, with 10 bases between. As DNA, the CDR3 is TGTGCCAGCAGTTACCCGCGACAGAAAGAGACCCAGTACTTC. Protein: CASSYPRQKETQYF.

This clonotype was found many times. The V call is TRBV20-1, the J call TRBJ2-7, with 8 bases identical to TRBD1. Germline V gene sequence: CDR1 DFQATT, CDR2 SNEGSKA (reference sequence). Losses at the gene ends were 2 bases for V and 2 bases for J; bases not matched to a gene: 8. This CDR3 is 15 amino acids long. The DNA for the CDR3 is TGCAGTGCTAGAACCGGACAGGGCCCCCCCTACGAGCAGTACTTC. Translation: CSARTGQGPPYEQYF.

This clonotype was picked up many times. The chain employs TRBV30 and TRBJ1-5; 8 bases match TRBD1. V gave up 2 bases and J gave up 5 bases; unmatched junction bases: 2. Germline-derived CDR1 and CDR2 are GTSNPN and SVGIG (reference sequence). CDR3 size: 13 residues. CDR3 coding DNA: TGTGCCTGGAGTCTGGACAGGGATCAGCCCCAGCATTTT. Translating it yields CAWSLDRDQPQHF.

To note about this clonotype: A junction boundary mismatches the germline segment, possibly from a read error. This CDR3 is CASSLRRGTGEQFF. CDR3 DNA sequence: TGTGCTAGCAGCTTACGGAGGGGTACGGGTGAGCAGTTCTTC. The gene calls are TRBV7-7 and TRBJ2-1, with a weak D call TRBD2 (6 bases). The CDR3 runs 14 residues. CDR1 is SSHAT and CDR2 is FNYEAQ in the germline V gene (reference sequence).

This clonotype was detected ten times or more. The gene calls are TRBV11-2 and TRBJ2-1, with D uncertain. The CDR3 is 14 residues long. V was clipped by 1 base and J by 10 bases, with 14 bases between them. Looked up from germline, CDR1 is SGHAT and CDR2 is FQNNGV. DNA for the CDR3: TGTGCCAGCAGCTTAGGCTTGACGGGTCGGGAGCAGTTCTTC. This codes for CASSLGLTGREQFF.

This clonotype has more than one count but fewer than ten. The V and J genes are TRBV5-4 and TRBJ2-5; 8 bases match TRBD2. Germline CDR1 is SGHNT and CDR2 is YYREEE (reference sequence). Unmatched junction bases numbered 12, after V lost 3 bases and J lost 5 bases. The CDR3 contains 16 residues. CDR3 coding DNA: TGTGCCAGCAGCTACTCCGGGACTAGTCGTGTGGAGACCCAGTACTTC. Its translation: CASSYSGTSRVETQYF.

The V and J genes are TRBV20-1 and TRBJ1-4, with D maybe TRBD1 (5 bases). In germline, CDR1 is DFQATT, CDR2 SNEGSKA (reference sequence). The CDR3 length is 15 residues. Trimming took 0 bases from V and 8 from J, leaving 16 bases between them. The CDR3 here is CSARDPFGRGEKLFF. CDR3 nucleotide sequence: TGCAGTGCTAGAGATCCATTCGGGCGGGGGGAAAAACTGTTTTTT.

This clonotype has ten or more counts. V and J are TRBV28 and TRBJ2-5, with a weak D call TRBD1 (6 bases). The CDR3 loop spans 11 amino acids. CDR1 and CDR2 (germline): MDHEN, SYDVKM. V dropped 3 bases and J dropped 14 bases, with 13 bases sitting between them. CDR3 nucleotides: TGTGCCAGCAGTTTCCGCGGCAGGGGCTACTTC. It codes for CASSFRGRGYF.

As for this clonotype: This may come from a read error, since a much larger clone is one base off. The chain has TRBV7-9 and TRBJ2-7; D not certain. Trimming took off 1 base at V and 7 bases at J, with 8 bases between the two ends. Germline assignment: CDR1 SEHNR and CDR2 FQNEAQ (reference sequence). The CDR3 extends over 12 amino acids. The CDR3: CASSLVGFEQYF. CDR3 nucleotides: TGTGCCAGCAGCTTAGTAGGGTTTGAGCAGTACTTC.

In this sample, this clonotype turned up many times. The V call is TRBV20-1, the J call TRBJ1-4; D is undetermined. The V end was cut by 5 bases, the J end by 6 bases, with 7 bases between. CDR1 DFQATT and CDR2 SNEGSKA come from the germline V gene (reference sequence). The CDR3 length is 11 residues. The CDR3 loop is CSAFFDEKLFF. In DNA form, the CDR3 reads TGCAGTGCTTTCTTCGATGAAAAACTGTTTTTT.

The table lists this clonotype with a few counts. The chain carries TRBV9 and TRBJ2-2, with 8 bases that match TRBD2. V lost 0 bases, J lost 4 bases, and 8 bases stayed unmatched. Germline lookup yields CDR1 SGDLS and CDR2 YYNGEE. The length of the CDR3 is 17 residues. CDR3 protein: CASSVDGSGILTGELFF. The CDR3 DNA reads as TGTGCCAGCAGCGTAGATGGTAGCGGGATCCTCACCGGGGAGCTGTTTTTT.

This clonotype has ten or more counts. This chain connects TRBV12-3 or TRBV12-4 to TRBJ2-4; tentative D call: TRBD1 (5 bases). V was trimmed by 5 bases and J by 0 bases, leaving 17 bases between them. The CDR3 loop spans 17 amino acids. CDR3 amino acids: CASSVRWGLLAKNIQYF. Written as DNA, the CDR3 is TGTGCCAGCAGTGTACGTTGGGGCCTATTAGCCAAAAACATTCAGTACTTC.

This clonotype was observed at least ten times. J is TRBJ1-1 and V is TRBV3-1; D gene unclear. This CDR3 comprises 11 residues. V shed 1 base and J shed 8 bases, with 5 bases lying between them. CDR1 LGHDT and CDR2 YNNKEL come from the germline V gene (reference sequence). CDR3 in DNA: TGTGCCAGCAGCCAAGCGACGGAAGCTTTCTTT. Translated, it gives CASSQATEAFF. Together with reference TRBV3-1 and TRBJ1-1, the CDR3 gives the full variable domain: DTAVSQTPKYLVTQMGNDKSIKCEQNLGHDTMYWYKQDSKKFLKIMFSYNNKELIINETVPNRFSPKSPDKAHLNLHINSLELGDSAVYFCASSQATEAFFGQGTRLTVV.

The chain couples TRBV7-3 to TRBJ2-5; TRBD2 agrees at 8 bases. The length of the CDR3 is 15 residues. Germline V CDR1 and CDR2: SGHTA, FQGTGA. Trimming took 5 bases from V and 5 from J; bases not matched to a gene: 10. CDR3 DNA: TGTGCCAGCAGCCTCCGTTTAGCGGGAAAGGAGACCCAGTACTTC. Translation: CASSLRLAGKETQYF.

This clonotype was seen ten or more times. This sequence joins TRBV5-1 and TRBJ2-3, with D possibly matching TRBD2 (6 bases). In germline, CDR1 is SGHRS, CDR2 YFSETQ. The germline V and J ends were trimmed by 4 bases and 2 bases, with 8 bases remaining between them. CDR3 length: 13 amino acids. In nucleotides, the CDR3 is TGCGCCAGCAGCGGCGGGACCACAGATACGCAGTATTTT. Translating it yields CASSGGTTDTQYF.

Ten or more counts support this clonotype. The rearrangement uses TRBV28 and TRBJ2-3, with D perhaps given as TRBD1 or TRBD2 (5 bases each). The CDR3 has 13 amino acids. The germline V gene has CDR1 MDHEN and CDR2 SYDVKM. The V end lost 3 bases, the J end lost 4 bases, and 8 bases lay between the germline ends. The CDR3 protein is CASSFRDPDTQYF. CDR3 coding DNA: TGTGCCAGCAGTTTCAGGGACCCAGATACGCAGTATTTT.

This clonotype was detected only a few times. This sequence joins TRBV4-1 and TRBJ2-7, with D hard to call. In germline, CDR1 is MGHRA, CDR2 YSYEKL. V lost 0 bases and J 0 bases, leaving 9 bases between the germline ends. The CDR3 runs 15 residues. This CDR3 is CASSQESRSSYEQYF. The CDR3 DNA sequence: TGCGCCAGCAGCCAAGAGTCCCGTAGCTCCTACGAGCAGTACTTC.

A few counts support this clonotype. The rearrangement links TRBV9 to TRBJ2-2, with 7 nucleotides matching TRBD1. Germline lookup yields CDR1 SGDLS and CDR2 YYNGEE. This CDR3 is 16 amino acids long. The trim removed 4 bases at V and 2 bases at J, leaving 8 bases unmatched. DNA of the CDR3: TGTGCCAGCAGCACCCCCGGGACAGCCAACACCGGGGAGCTGTTTTTT. As protein: CASSTPGTANTGELFF.